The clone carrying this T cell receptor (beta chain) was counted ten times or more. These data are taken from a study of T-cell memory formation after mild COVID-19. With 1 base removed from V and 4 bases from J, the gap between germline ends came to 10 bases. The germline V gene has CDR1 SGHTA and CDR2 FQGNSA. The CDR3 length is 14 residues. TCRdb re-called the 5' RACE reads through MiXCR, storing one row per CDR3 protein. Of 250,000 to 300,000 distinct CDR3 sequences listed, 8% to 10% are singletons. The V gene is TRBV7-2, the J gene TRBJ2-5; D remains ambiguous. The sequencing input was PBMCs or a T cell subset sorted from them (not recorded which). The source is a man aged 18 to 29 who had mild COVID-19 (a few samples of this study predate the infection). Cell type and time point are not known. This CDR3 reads CASSLGAGAETQYF. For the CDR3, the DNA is TGTGCCAGCAGCTTAGGGGCAGGAGCAGAGACCCAGTACTTC.